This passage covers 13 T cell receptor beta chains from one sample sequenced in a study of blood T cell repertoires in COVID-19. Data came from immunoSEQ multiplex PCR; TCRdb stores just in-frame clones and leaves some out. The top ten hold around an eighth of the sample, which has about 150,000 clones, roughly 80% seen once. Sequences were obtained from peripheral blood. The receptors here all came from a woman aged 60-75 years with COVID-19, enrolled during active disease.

The CDR3 DNA is TGCGCCAGCAGCTTGGGGCAGGGTATTGGGGAGACCCAGTACTTC. It encodes CASSLGQGIGETQYF. J is TRBJ2-5 and V is TRBV5-1; a possible D gene is TRBD1 (5 bases). The CDR3 spans 15 residues. Per germline, CDR1 SGHRS and CDR2 YFSETQ. V was trimmed by 0 bases and J by 5 bases, leaving 14 bases between them.

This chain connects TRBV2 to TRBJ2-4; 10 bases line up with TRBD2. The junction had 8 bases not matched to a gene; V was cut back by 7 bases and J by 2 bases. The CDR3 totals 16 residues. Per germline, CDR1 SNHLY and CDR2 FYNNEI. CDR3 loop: CASTVAGGVPKNIQYF. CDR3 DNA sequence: TGTGCCAGCACCGTAGCGGGGGGCGTACCCAAAAACATTCAGTACTTC.

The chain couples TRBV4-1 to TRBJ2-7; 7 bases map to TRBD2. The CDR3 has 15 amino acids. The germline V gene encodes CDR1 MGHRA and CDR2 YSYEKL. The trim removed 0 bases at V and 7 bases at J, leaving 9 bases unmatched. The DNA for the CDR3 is TGCGCCAGCAGCCAAGAAGCGACTAGCCGCTCTGAGCAGTACTTC. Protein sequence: CASSQEATSRSEQYF.

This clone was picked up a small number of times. This CDR3 is CASSIRGLSGYTF. In DNA, the CDR3 is TGTGCCAGTAGTATCCGGGGGTTATCTGGCTACACCTTC. The rearrangement uses TRBV19 and TRBJ1-2, with a tentative D call TRBD1 (5 bases). Germline CDR1 reads LNHDA; CDR2 reads SQIVND (reference sequence). This CDR3 has 13 amino acids. Trimming removed 3 bases at V and 7 bases at J, with 12 bases between. The full variable domain, with the rest looked up from reference TRBV19 and TRBJ1-2, is DGGITQSPKYLFRKEGQNVTLSCEQNLNHDAMYWYRQDPGQGLRLIYYSQIVNDFQKGDIAEGYSVSREKKESFPLTVTSAQKNPTAFYLCASSIRGLSGYTFGSGTRLTVV.

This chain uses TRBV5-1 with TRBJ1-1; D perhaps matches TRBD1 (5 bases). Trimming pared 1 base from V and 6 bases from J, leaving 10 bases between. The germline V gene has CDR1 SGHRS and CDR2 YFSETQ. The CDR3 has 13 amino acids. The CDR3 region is CASSLTGLAEAFF. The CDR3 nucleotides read TGCGCCAGCAGCTTGACAGGTTTGGCTGAAGCTTTCTTT.

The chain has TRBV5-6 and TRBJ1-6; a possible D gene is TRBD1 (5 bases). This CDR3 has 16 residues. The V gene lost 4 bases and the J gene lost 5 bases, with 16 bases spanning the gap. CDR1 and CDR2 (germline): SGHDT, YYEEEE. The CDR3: CASSRGSVGNNSPLHF. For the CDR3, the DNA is TGTGCCAGCAGCCGGGGGAGTGTGGGGAATAATTCACCCCTCCACTTT. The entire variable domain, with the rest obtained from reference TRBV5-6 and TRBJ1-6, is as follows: DAGVTQSPTHLIKTRGQQVTLRCSPKSGHDTVSWYQQALGQGPQFIFQYYEEEERQRGNFPDRFSGHQFPNYSSELNVNALLLGDSALYLCASSRGSVGNNSPLHFGNGTRLTVT.

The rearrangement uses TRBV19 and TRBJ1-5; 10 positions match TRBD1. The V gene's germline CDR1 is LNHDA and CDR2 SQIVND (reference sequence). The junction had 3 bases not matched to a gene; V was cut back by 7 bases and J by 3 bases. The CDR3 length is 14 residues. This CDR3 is CASTDRGLNQPQHF. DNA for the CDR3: TGTGCCAGTACTGACAGGGGGCTCAATCAGCCCCAGCATTTT.

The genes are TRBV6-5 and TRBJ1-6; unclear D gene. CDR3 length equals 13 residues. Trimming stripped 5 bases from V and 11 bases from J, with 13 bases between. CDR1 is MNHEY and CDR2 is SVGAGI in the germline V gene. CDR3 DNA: TGTGCCAGCAGTCGACCTTCACGGGCACCCCTCCACTTT. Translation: CASSRPSRAPLHF.

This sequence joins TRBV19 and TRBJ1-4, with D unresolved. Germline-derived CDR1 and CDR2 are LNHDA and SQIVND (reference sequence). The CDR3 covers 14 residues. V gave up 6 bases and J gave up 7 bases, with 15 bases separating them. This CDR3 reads CASSVSGRGEKLFF. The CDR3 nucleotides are TGTGCCAGTAGCGTATCGGGAAGAGGTGAAAAACTGTTTTTT.

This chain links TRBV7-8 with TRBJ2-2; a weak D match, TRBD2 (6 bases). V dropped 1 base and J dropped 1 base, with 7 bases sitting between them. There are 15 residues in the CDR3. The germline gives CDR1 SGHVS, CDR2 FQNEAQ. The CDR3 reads CASSLVGGNTGELFF. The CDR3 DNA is TGTGCCAGCAGCTTAGTGGGAGGGAACACCGGGGAGCTGTTTTTT.

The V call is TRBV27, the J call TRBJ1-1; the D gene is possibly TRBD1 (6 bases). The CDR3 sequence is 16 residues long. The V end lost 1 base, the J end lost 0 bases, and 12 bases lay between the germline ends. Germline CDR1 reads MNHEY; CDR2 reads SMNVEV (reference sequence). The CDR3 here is CASSLYRARVNTEAFF. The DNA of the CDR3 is TGTGCCAGCAGTTTATACAGGGCGAGGGTGAACACTGAAGCTTTCTTT.

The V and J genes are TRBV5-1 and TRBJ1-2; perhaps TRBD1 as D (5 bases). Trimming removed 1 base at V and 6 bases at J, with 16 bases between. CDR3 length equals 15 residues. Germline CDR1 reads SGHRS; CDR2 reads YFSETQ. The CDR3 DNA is TGCGCCAGCAGCTTGCTGGGGCCCAAAGAGGATGGCTACACCTTC. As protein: CASSLLGPKEDGYTF.

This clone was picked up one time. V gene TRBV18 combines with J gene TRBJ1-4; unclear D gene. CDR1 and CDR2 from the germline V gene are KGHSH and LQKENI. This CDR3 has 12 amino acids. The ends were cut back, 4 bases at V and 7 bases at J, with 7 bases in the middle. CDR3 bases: TGTGCCAGCTCACGTCTCGTTGAAAAACTGTTTTTT. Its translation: CASSRLVEKLFF.